The sequence of this T cell receptor (beta chain) was determined in a study of T cells of healthy individuals. MiXCR, run by TCRdb on the 5' RACE reads, gives a single entry per CDR3 protein. The table lists fewer than 90,000 distinct CDR3 sequences, approximately 4.7% of them singletons, with roughly 7.5% in the top ten. This clonotype was counted ten times or more. The sequence derives from a female donor in good health.

The CDR3 loop is CASSSGQPPYEQYF. CDR3 nucleotide sequence: TGTGCCAGCAGTTCGGGACAACCACCCTACGAGCAGTACTTC. The chain has TRBV6-2 or TRBV6-3 and TRBJ2-7; weak D call: TRBD1 (6 bases). The V and J ends lost 4 bases and 2 bases respectively, with 12 bases between them. CDR1 is MNHEY and CDR2 is SVGEGT in the germline V gene. The CDR3 is 14 amino acids.